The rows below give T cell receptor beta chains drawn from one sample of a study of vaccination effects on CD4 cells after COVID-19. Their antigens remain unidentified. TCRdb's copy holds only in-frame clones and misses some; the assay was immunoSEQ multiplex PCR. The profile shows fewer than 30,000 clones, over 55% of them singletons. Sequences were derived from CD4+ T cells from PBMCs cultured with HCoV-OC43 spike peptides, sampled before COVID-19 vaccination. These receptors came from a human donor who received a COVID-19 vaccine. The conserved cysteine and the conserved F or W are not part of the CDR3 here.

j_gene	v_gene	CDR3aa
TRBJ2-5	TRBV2	ASSQGQATYQETQY
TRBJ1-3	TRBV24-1	ATSAAGGAGNTIY
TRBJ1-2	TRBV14	ASSQNRDRGRLGYGYT
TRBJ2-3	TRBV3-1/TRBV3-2	ASSSFGLAGGRAGTDTQY
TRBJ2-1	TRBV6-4	ASTHPGTSGAKSSYNEQF
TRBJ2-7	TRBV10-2	ASNEGGSFYEQY
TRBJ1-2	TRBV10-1	ASSGPKLGQIYGYT
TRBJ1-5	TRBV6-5	ASSYSDGRNQPQH
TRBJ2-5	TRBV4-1	ASSQLTSGGAQTQY
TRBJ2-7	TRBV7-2	ASSLYRVGQGYYEQY
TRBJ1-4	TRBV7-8	ASRKRDKKEKLF
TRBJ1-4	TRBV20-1	SASLPGTGNEKLF
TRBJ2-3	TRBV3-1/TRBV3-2	ASSGTSPNTQY
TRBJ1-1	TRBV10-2	ASSWGSTEAF
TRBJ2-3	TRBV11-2	ASSLGRRTSTDTQY
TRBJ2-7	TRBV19	ARCYRVSPFYEQY
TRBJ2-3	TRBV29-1	SVNVGGVSDTQY
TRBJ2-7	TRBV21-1	ASSKGKTGLEASEQY
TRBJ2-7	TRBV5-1	ASRPIPGTAYYEQY
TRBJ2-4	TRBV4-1	ASSQDAGVAKNIQY
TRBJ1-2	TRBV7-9	ASSARGGYGYT
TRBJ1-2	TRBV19	ASSRTGYGYT
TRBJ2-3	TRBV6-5	ASTLTARDTQY
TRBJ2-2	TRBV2	ASRADWSGELF
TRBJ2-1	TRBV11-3	ASSLEQGGVDNEQF
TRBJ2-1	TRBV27	ATGAAGVLLSHNEQF
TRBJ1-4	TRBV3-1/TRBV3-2	ASSVAGVREKLF
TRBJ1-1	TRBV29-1	SVEDHRNTEAF
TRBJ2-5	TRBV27	ASSLLGPTLGTQY
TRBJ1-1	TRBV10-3	AISESGTVNTEAF
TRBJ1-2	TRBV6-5	ASSYSQGGGYGYT
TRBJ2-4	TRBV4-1	ASSLRDIQY
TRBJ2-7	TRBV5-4	ASSAQTGDEQY
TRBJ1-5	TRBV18	ASSRVAGHSNQPQH
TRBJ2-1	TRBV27	ASSLPGTSSNEQF
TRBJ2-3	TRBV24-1	ATSDLFGASGGADTQY
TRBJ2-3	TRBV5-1	ASSSGGADTQY
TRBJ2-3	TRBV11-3	ASSSGGPTKEADTQY
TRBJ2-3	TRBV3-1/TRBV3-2	ASKQTGGSSDTQY
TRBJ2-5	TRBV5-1	ASSLERGAGETQY
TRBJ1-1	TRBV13	ASSPQNTGGTEAF
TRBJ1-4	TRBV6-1	ASSDMWSTEKLF
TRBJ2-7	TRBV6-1	ASSEVGEQY
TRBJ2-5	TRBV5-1	ASSLGTGGQETQY
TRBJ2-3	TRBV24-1	ATSDRTSGGISTDTQY